These 32 T cell receptor beta chains originate from one sample sequenced in a study of shared clonotypes between healthy human individuals. TCRdb's table, derived via immunoSEQ multiplex PCR, lists solely in-frame clones and lacks some. Found here are around 2.1 million clones, approximately 94% of them singletons; the top ten hold about 0.13%. The sequenced sample consisted of naive CD4+ T cells sorted from blood. Subset meaning: CD45RA+ positively selected. Receptors originate from a man aged 18 to 30 in good health.

This sequence joins TRBV6-6 and TRBJ2-3, with 8 bases fitting TRBD1. V was clipped by 6 bases and J by 0 bases; unmatched bases: 5. CDR1 and CDR2 from the germline V gene are MNHNY and SVGAGI (reference sequence). The CDR3 length is 15 residues. The CDR3 coding sequence is TGTGCCAGCAGGGCGGGACAGGCGAGCACAGATACGCAGTATTTT. As protein: CASRAGQASTDTQYF.

This sequence joins TRBV27 and TRBJ2-1; D is perhaps TRBD1 (5 bases). Deletions cut 5 bases from V and 11 bases from J, with 16 bases between. In germline, CDR1 is MNHEY, CDR2 SMNVEV (reference sequence). The CDR3 is made up of 13 amino acids. This CDR3 is CASSPPLQGKQFF. The CDR3 DNA is TGTGCCAGCAGTCCCCCTCTTCAGGGAAAGCAGTTCTTC.

On this clone: The same CDR3 is also encoded by other DNA sequences in this sample. The rearrangement links TRBV6-1 to TRBJ2-2, with TRBD1 matching 7 bases. The CDR3 is 15 residues long. Germline V CDR1 and CDR2: MNHNS, SASEGT. Trimming at V came to 6 bases and at J to 2 bases, leaving 6 bases not matched to a gene. This CDR3 reads CASRLTGVNTGELFF. CDR3 DNA: TGTGCCAGCAGGCTAACAGGGGTCAACACCGGGGAGCTGTTTTTT.

J is TRBJ1-5 and V is TRBV28; no definite D call. Per the germline V gene, CDR1 is MDHEN and CDR2 is SYDVKM. V lost 5 bases to trimming and J lost 4 bases, with 12 bases between them. This CDR3 region has 14 residues. The CDR3 spells CASSLSEGNQPQHF. DNA for the CDR3: TGTGCCAGCAGTCTAAGTGAAGGGAATCAGCCCCAGCATTTT.

This chain links TRBV19 with TRBJ1-5; no firm D call. Germline V gives CDR1 LNHDA, CDR2 SQIVND (reference sequence). The V end was cut by 6 bases, the J end by 4 bases, with 13 bases between. The CDR3 is made up of 14 amino acids. This CDR3 reads CASSLDGDNQPQHF. For the CDR3, the DNA is TGTGCCAGTAGCCTCGACGGGGATAATCAGCCCCAGCATTTT.

Remarks on this clone: In the same sample, other DNA sequences code for this CDR3. V and J are TRBV27 and TRBJ2-7, with D possibly being TRBD2 (5 bases). The CDR3 is made up of 15 amino acids. Trimming shortened V by 0 bases and J by 0 bases, and 9 bases separated the two germline ends. From germline, CDR1 is MNHEY and CDR2 SMNVEV (reference sequence). The CDR3 nucleotides read TGTGCCAGCAGTTTATCCGGGGTACCCTCCTACGAGCAGTACTTC. This encodes CASSLSGVPSYEQYF.

The V gene is TRBV7-2, the J gene TRBJ2-7; 7 bases are shared with TRBD2. J was trimmed by 4 bases and V by 0 bases; bases with no gene match: 3. From germline, CDR1 is SGHTA and CDR2 FQGNSA. This CDR3 is 14 amino acids long. This chain's CDR3 is CASSLAERGYEQYF. The CDR3 coding sequence is TGTGCCAGCAGCTTAGCGGAGCGGGGTTACGAGCAGTACTTC.

The chain has TRBV30 and TRBJ2-3; the match to TRBD2 covers 9 bases. From germline, CDR1 is GTSNPN and CDR2 SVGIG (reference sequence). This CDR3 has 15 amino acids. With 2 bases clipped from V and 1 base from J, the junction kept 4 bases outside the gene matches. CDR3 sequence (DNA): TGTGCCTGGAGTCCCGCTAGCGGGGGCACAGATACGCAGTATTTT. This gives the protein CAWSPASGGTDTQYF.

This chain joins TRBV6-1 and TRBJ2-7; D is uncertain. The CDR3 has 14 residues. Germline V gene data show CDR1 as MNHNS and CDR2 as SASEGT. With 7 bases removed from V and 2 bases from J, the gap between germline ends came to 15 bases. The CDR3 region is CASTHTRATYEQYF. The CDR3 DNA follows: TGTGCCAGCACTCACACTCGGGCAACCTACGAGCAGTACTTC.

The V gene is TRBV13, the J gene TRBJ2-7; 10 bases are a match to TRBD2. Germline V lookup: CDR1 PRHDT, CDR2 FYEKMQ (reference sequence). V lost 6 bases to trimming and J lost 0 bases; unmatched junction nucleotides: 5. There are 15 residues in the CDR3. The CDR3 reads CASSYGLAASYEQYF. In DNA form, the CDR3 reads TGTGCCAGCAGTTACGGACTAGCGGCCTCCTACGAGCAGTACTTC.

This chain uses TRBV10-1 with TRBJ2-1; 9 bases fit TRBD2. The germline CDR1 and CDR2 sequences are WNHNN and SYGVQD (reference sequence). Trimming at V came to 2 bases and at J to 8 bases, leaving 7 bases not matched to a gene. The CDR3 sequence is 15 residues long. The CDR3 DNA reads TGCGCCAGCAGTGAGCTTCGCGGGAGGGGAGATGAGCAGTTCTTC. It yields the protein CASSELRGRGDEQFF.

The V call is TRBV2, the J call TRBJ2-3, with unresolved D. The V and J ends lost 5 bases and 7 bases respectively, with 10 bases between them. Germline CDR1 is SNHLY and CDR2 is FYNNEI. The CDR3 loop spans 12 amino acids. This CDR3 reads CASSIDLYTQYF. The CDR3 region has the DNA TGTGCCAGCAGTATTGACCTCTATACGCAGTATTTT.

The rearrangement joins TRBV19 to TRBJ1-6, with 8 nucleotides matching TRBD1. Germline V lookup: CDR1 LNHDA, CDR2 SQIVND (reference sequence). With 5 bases clipped from V and 8 bases from J, the junction kept 8 bases outside the gene matches. The CDR3 is 15 residues long. CDR3 region: CASSRQGSGDSPLHF. Here the CDR3 DNA reads TGTGCCAGTAGTCGACAGGGGTCGGGGGATTCACCCCTCCACTTT. The whole variable domain, filled in from reference TRBV19 and TRBJ1-6, reads DGGITQSPKYLFRKEGQNVTLSCEQNLNHDAMYWYRQDPGQGLRLIYYSQIVNDFQKGDIAEGYSVSREKKESFPLTVTSAQKNPTAFYLCASSRQGSGDSPLHFGNGTRLTVT.

V usage is TRBV4-1 and J usage is TRBJ2-1, with D possibly called TRBD1 or TRBD2 (5 bases each). Germline CDR1 and CDR2: MGHRA and YSYEKL. CDR3 length: 17 amino acids. With 0 bases removed from V and 4 bases from J, the gap between germline ends came to 16 bases. For the CDR3, the DNA is TGCGCCAGCAGCCAAGATGAGGGCAGGGTACCTTACAATGAGCAGTTCTTC. Its translation is CASSQDEGRVPYNEQFF.

The chain combines TRBV6-1 with TRBJ2-7; 11 bases line up with TRBD1. With 5 bases clipped from V and 3 bases from J, the junction kept 6 bases outside the gene matches. This CDR3 region has 15 residues. CDR1 is MNHNS and CDR2 is SASEGT in the germline V gene. The CDR3 bases are TGTGCCAGCAGTCAAGGGGACAGGGGGAGCTACGAGCAGTACTTC. Residues: CASSQGDRGSYEQYF.

J is TRBJ2-4 and V is TRBV19; D is perhaps TRBD1 (6 bases). The CDR3 has 13 residues. Germline V gene data show CDR1 as LNHDA and CDR2 as SQIVND (reference sequence). The V end was cut by 4 bases, the J end by 13 bases, with 17 bases between. Here the CDR3 reads CASSSKTGSTQYF. The CDR3 DNA reads as TGTGCCAGTAGTAGCAAAACAGGGTCGACACAGTACTTC.

This rearrangement joins TRBV30 to TRBJ1-2; possible D gene TRBD1, 6 bases. Germline assignment: CDR1 GTSNPN and CDR2 SVGIG (reference sequence). The ends were cut back, 4 bases at V and 7 bases at J, with 16 bases in the middle. The CDR3 runs to 13 residues. The CDR3 sequence is CAWTQRRGVGYTF. CDR3 bases: TGTGCCTGGACCCAGCGGAGGGGGGTTGGCTACACCTTC.

J is TRBJ2-7 and V is TRBV18, with 8 bases aligning to TRBD1. There are 14 residues in the CDR3. The germline V gene has CDR1 KGHSH and CDR2 LQKENI. With V trimmed by 6 bases and J by 2 bases, 6 bases remained unmatched. The CDR3 reads CASSAGTGPYEQYF. CDR3 nucleotide sequence: TGTGCCAGCTCGGCCGGGACAGGACCCTACGAGCAGTACTTC.

The rearrangement joins TRBV5-6 to TRBJ1-5, with D perhaps matching TRBD1 (5 bases). CDR3 length equals 13 residues. Germline V CDR1 and CDR2: SGHDT, YYEEEE. V shed 0 bases and J shed 10 bases, with 11 bases lying between them. CDR3 sequence: CASSLAVGPPQHF. CDR3 bases: TGTGCCAGCAGCTTGGCCGTGGGGCCACCCCAGCATTTT. The full variable domain, rest sourced from reference TRBV5-6 and TRBJ1-5, is DAGVTQSPTHLIKTRGQQVTLRCSPKSGHDTVSWYQQALGQGPQFIFQYYEEEERQRGNFPDRFSGHQFPNYSSELNVNALLLGDSALYLCASSLAVGPPQHFGDGTRLSIL.

The sample holds a few counts of this clone. Other DNA sequences in the same sample also yield this CDR3. As DNA, the CDR3 is TGTGCCAGCAGCTTAGGGACTAGCGGTTACAATGAGCAGTTCTTC. Amino acid sequence: CASSLGTSGYNEQFF. The chain has TRBV7-9 and TRBJ2-1; 10 nucleotides match TRBD2. The CDR3 covers 15 residues. The V gene end was trimmed by 1 base and the J gene end by 4 bases; junction bases not matched to a gene: 1. Germline CDR1 is SEHNR and CDR2 is FQNEAQ (reference sequence).

The rearrangement links TRBV2 to TRBJ1-5, with a possible D match to TRBD1 (6 bases). CDR1 and CDR2 from the germline V gene are SNHLY and FYNNEI. V shed 4 bases and J shed 3 bases, with 10 bases lying between them. The CDR3 runs to 14 residues. The CDR3 is CASSVQGDNQPQHF. The CDR3 DNA follows: TGTGCCAGCAGTGTACAGGGCGACAATCAGCCCCAGCATTTT.

The V call is TRBV5-5, the J call TRBJ2-7; TRBD2 might be the D (6 bases). In germline, CDR1 is SGHKS, CDR2 YYEKEE (reference sequence). The CDR3 is 15 amino acids. Trimming shortened V by 4 bases and J by 7 bases, and 21 bases separated the two germline ends. As DNA, the CDR3 is TGTGCCAGCAGCCTGAGTGCCCGGGCAGGGAGGGAGCAGTACTTC. Its protein product is CASSLSARAGREQYF.

Note on this clone: Other DNA sequences from this sample encode an identical CDR3 as well. The rearrangement links TRBV5-4 to TRBJ2-1, with 10 bases identical to TRBD1. This CDR3 region has 15 residues. V was clipped by 0 bases and J by 3 bases; unmatched bases: 0. The germline V gene encodes CDR1 SGHNT and CDR2 YYREEE (reference sequence). The CDR3 reads CASSLGTGGYNEQFF. DNA of the CDR3: TGTGCCAGCAGCTTGGGGACAGGGGGCTACAATGAGCAGTTCTTC.

J is TRBJ1-1 and V is TRBV5-1; D unresolved. The CDR3 contains 15 residues. Deletions cut 3 bases from V and 0 bases from J, with 12 bases between. In germline, CDR1 is SGHRS, CDR2 YFSETQ. CDR3 residues: CASSYGSIMNTEAFF. In DNA form, the CDR3 reads TGCGCCAGCAGCTATGGCTCGATAATGAACACTGAAGCTTTCTTT.

The V call is TRBV2, the J call TRBJ1-1; maybe TRBD1 (6 bases). Trimming left V 11 bases short and J 1 base short, with 11 bases between. The CDR3 totals 12 residues. Looked up from germline, CDR1 is SNHLY and CDR2 is FYNNEI. The CDR3 is CASRGRNTEAFF. The CDR3 DNA reads as TGTGCCTCCCGGGGGCGGAACACTGAAGCTTTCTTT.

V and J are TRBV7-2 and TRBJ1-2; D remains unclear. This CDR3 spans 14 amino acids. The V and J ends lost 5 bases and 7 bases respectively, with 17 bases between them. CDR1 is SGHTA, CDR2 FQGNSA, per germline. CDR3 nucleotide sequence: TGTGCCAGCAGCCCAGGAACTCTGGGAGGTGGCTACACCTTC. It yields the protein CASSPGTLGGGYTF.

In DNA form, the CDR3 reads TGTGCCACCTCGCGGTGGGCCTCGAACACCGGGGAGCTGTTTTTT. It translates to CATSRWASNTGELFF. The chain joins TRBV6-5 to TRBJ2-2, with D hard to call. Germline V gene data show CDR1 as MNHEY and CDR2 as SVGAGI. CDR3 length: 15 residues. V was pared by 10 bases and J by 0 bases, with 15 bases between.

The chain couples TRBV19 to TRBJ1-2; 7 positions agree with TRBD1. Trimming took 6 bases from V and 2 from J; bases not matched to a gene: 6. CDR3 length: 14 amino acids. Looked up from germline, CDR1 is LNHDA and CDR2 is SQIVND (reference sequence). The CDR3 DNA reads as TGTGCCAGTAGGGAGACAGGGACCAACTATGGCTACACCTTC. The encoded protein is CASRETGTNYGYTF.

The chain couples TRBV7-2 to TRBJ1-2; D uncertain. The CDR3 is made up of 15 amino acids. Germline V gene sequence: CDR1 SGHTA, CDR2 FQGNSA. Trimming pared 1 base from V and 3 bases from J, leaving 12 bases between. CDR3 in DNA: TGTGCCAGCAGCTTAGGCGCCCCAGAGTACTATGGCTACACCTTC. The encoded protein is CASSLGAPEYYGYTF.

This clone was picked up one time. The rearrangement links TRBV9 to TRBJ2-3; 8 positions agree with TRBD2. Trimming cost V 3 bases and J 4 bases; bases outside gene matches: 7. The length of the CDR3 is 15 residues. Germline assignment: CDR1 SGDLS and CDR2 YYNGEE. The CDR3 protein is CASSAVAGNADTQYF. The CDR3 region has the DNA TGTGCCAGCAGCGCGGTAGCGGGGAACGCAGATACGCAGTATTTT.

The chain uses TRBV10-2 and TRBJ2-7, with TRBD2 as a possible D gene (6 bases). The CDR3 contains 14 residues. V lost 10 bases and J 3 bases, leaving 19 bases between the germline ends. Per the germline V gene, CDR1 is WSHSY and CDR2 is SAAADI. The DNA of the CDR3 is TGCGCCACCGTCCGTGGGCGGGACGGCTACGAGCAGTACTTC. Protein: CATVRGRDGYEQYF.

To note about this clone: The same CDR3 arises from other DNA sequences in this sample as well. The chain recombines TRBV14 with TRBJ1-2, with D unclear. The germline V gene has CDR1 SGHDN and CDR2 FVKESK. V lost 0 bases and J 4 bases, leaving 6 bases between the germline ends. The CDR3 totals 13 residues. In DNA form, the CDR3 reads TGTGCCAGCAGCCAAGACCGGCTCTATGGCTACACCTTC. This codes for CASSQDRLYGYTF. Full variable domain (remainder filled in from reference TRBV14 and TRBJ1-2): EAGVTQFPSHSVIEKGQTVTLRCDPISGHDNLYWYRRVMGKEIKFLLHFVKESKQDESGMPNNRFLAERTGGTYSTLKVQPAELEDSGVYFCASSQDRLYGYTFGSGTRLTVV.